Shown below are 19 T cell receptor beta chains from a single sample sequenced in a study of T cell responses to AZD1222 COVID-19 vaccine. Here immunoSEQ multiplex PCR was the method, and the copy in TCRdb shows in-frame clones only, minus some. The sample consists of under 90,000 clones, 70% to 90% of them appearing once. The source was peripheral blood, collected 28 days after the second AZD1222 dose. The receptors shown here come from an adult who received the AZD1222 COVID-19 vaccine.

The chain is built from TRBV9 and TRBJ2-5; D might be TRBD2 (6 bases). Germline assignment: CDR1 SGDLS and CDR2 YYNGEE. The CDR3 extends over 16 amino acids. V lost 2 bases, J lost 2 bases, and 16 bases lay in between. The CDR3 bases are TGTGCCAGCAGCGTGGGGTCCTTAGCGGCACAAGAGACCCAGTACTTC. The encoded protein is CASSVGSLAAQETQYF.

CDR3: CSVGRNSYEQYF. As DNA, the CDR3 is TGCAGCGTTGGACGGAATTCCTACGAGCAGTACTTC. The rearrangement links TRBV29-1 to TRBJ2-7; D uncertain. CDR3 length: 12 amino acids. Germline CDR1 and CDR2: SQVTM and ANQGSEA. The V gene lost 4 bases and the J gene lost 1 base, with 8 bases spanning the gap.

Comment on this clone: The same CDR3 is also encoded by other DNA sequences in this sample. The V and J genes are TRBV6-5 and TRBJ1-1; no definite D call. From germline, CDR1 is MNHEY and CDR2 SVGAGI. V gave up 0 bases and J gave up 0 bases, with 5 bases separating them. The CDR3 is 14 amino acids. DNA for the CDR3: TGTGCCAGCAGTTACTCGACACTGAACACTGAAGCTTTCTTT. Translated: CASSYSTLNTEAFF.

This clone has a single count. The V gene is TRBV20-1, the J gene TRBJ2-7; D not certain. Germline V lookup: CDR1 DFQATT, CDR2 SNEGSKA (reference sequence). The ends were cut back, 3 bases at V and 6 bases at J, with 15 bases in the middle. This CDR3 region has 13 residues. The CDR3 region is CSASSGHKAEQYF. In nucleotides, the CDR3 is TGCAGTGCTAGTTCCGGGCACAAAGCCGAGCAGTACTTC.

This chain links TRBV27 with TRBJ1-2; 11 nucleotides align to TRBD1. CDR1 and CDR2 from the germline V gene are MNHEY and SMNVEV (reference sequence). Trimming cost V 6 bases and J 4 bases; bases outside gene matches: 7. The CDR3 has 15 residues. CDR3 DNA: TGTGCCAGCAGCCCCGGACAGGGGGCTGGCTATGGCTACACCTTC. Protein product: CASSPGQGAGYGYTF.

The rearrangement joins TRBV5-6 to TRBJ2-7, with D unresolved. V lost 5 bases and J lost 9, with 18 bases in between. Germline V gene lookup returns CDR1 SGHDT and CDR2 YYEEEE. This CDR3 is built from 13 residues. CDR3 residues: CASSFAQAGWQYF. The CDR3 nucleotides read TGTGCCAGCAGTTTCGCGCAGGCTGGTTGGCAGTACTTC.

V is TRBV5-6 and J is TRBJ2-5; 9 bases align to TRBD2. Germline CDR1 and CDR2: SGHDT and YYEEEE. This CDR3 spans 16 amino acids. Trimming cost V 4 bases and J 1 base; bases outside gene matches: 8. The CDR3 loop is CASSPFSGGPQETQYF. The CDR3 DNA reads as TGTGCCAGCAGCCCTTTTAGCGGGGGCCCCCAAGAGACCCAGTACTTC.

The chain combines TRBV9 with TRBJ1-1, with a tentative D call TRBD1 (6 bases). The CDR3 covers 15 residues. Germline CDR1 is SGDLS and CDR2 is YYNGEE. The ends were cut back, 0 bases at V and 3 bases at J, with 12 bases in the middle. The CDR3 region is CASSVVKGVYTEAFF. In nucleotides, the CDR3 is TGTGCCAGCAGCGTAGTTAAGGGGGTTTACACTGAAGCTTTCTTT.

This clone was counted a single time. The chain employs TRBV28 and TRBJ2-7; no clear D gene. Deletions cut 6 bases from V and 2 bases from J, with 11 bases between. The CDR3 extends over 13 amino acids. Germline loops: CDR1 MDHEN, CDR2 SYDVKM. The CDR3, as DNA: TGTGCCAGCAGCCCCCCGCCTACCTACGAGCAGTACTTC. Protein: CASSPPPTYEQYF.

The chain employs TRBV25-1 and TRBJ2-6; D gene uncertain. The CDR3 consists of 13 residues. Between the trimmed V and J ends, which lost 5 bases and 0 bases, there was a span of 2 bases. Per germline, CDR1 MGHDK and CDR2 SYGVNS. The CDR3 loop is CASSNSGANVLTF. The DNA of the CDR3 is TGTGCCAGCAGTAACTCTGGGGCCAACGTCCTGACTTTC.

V and J are TRBV10-2 and TRBJ1-1; 7 nucleotides line up with TRBD1. The length of the CDR3 is 14 residues. V was clipped by 3 bases and J by 1 base; unmatched bases: 2. CDR1 WSHSY and CDR2 SAAADI come from the germline V gene. Written as DNA, the CDR3 is TGCGCCAGCAGTGAATCAGGGGGGAACACTGAAGCTTTCTTT. Translated: CASSESGGNTEAFF.

The chain joins TRBV2 to TRBJ1-2, with D tentatively TRBD1 (6 bases). Trimming removed 3 bases from V and 3 bases from J, with 14 bases in between. The CDR3 totals 15 residues. Germline-derived CDR1 and CDR2 are SNHLY and FYNNEI. CDR3 in amino acids: CASSEGAEYDYGYTF. The CDR3 coding sequence is TGTGCCAGCAGTGAGGGGGCCGAATACGACTATGGCTACACCTTC.

The chain carries TRBV18 and TRBJ1-3; no clear D. Trimming pared 1 base from V and 0 bases from J, leaving 7 bases between. This CDR3 contains 15 residues. The V gene's germline CDR1 is KGHSH and CDR2 LQKENI. CDR3 protein: CASSPQRISGNTIYF. The DNA of the CDR3 is TGTGCCAGCTCACCACAAAGGATCTCTGGAAACACCATATATTTT.

The chain carries TRBV6-5 and TRBJ2-3; a weak D match, TRBD1 (5 bases). This CDR3 spans 15 amino acids. V was pared by 4 bases and J by 4 bases, with 15 bases between. The germline V gene has CDR1 MNHEY and CDR2 SVGAGI. CDR3 protein: CASSLQGVVADTQYF. CDR3 sequence (DNA): TGTGCCAGCAGTTTGCAGGGCGTTGTAGCAGATACGCAGTATTTT.

The J gene is TRBJ1-4, the V gene TRBV7-2, with unresolved D. Germline CDR1 reads SGHTA; CDR2 reads FQGNSA. V was pared by 5 bases and J by 4 bases, with 14 bases between. This CDR3 is built from 15 residues. CDR3 amino acids: CASSTRTAYNEKLFF. CDR3 sequence (DNA): TGTGCCAGCAGCACCAGGACCGCTTATAATGAAAAACTGTTTTTT.

V is TRBV5-4 and J is TRBJ2-1; TRBD1 agrees at 7 bases. Germline lookup yields CDR1 SGHNT and CDR2 YYREEE (reference sequence). The CDR3 runs to 16 residues. V was pared by 0 bases and J by 2 bases, with 5 bases of the junction left unmatched. The CDR3 is CASSLAGGRTYNEQFF. Written as DNA, the CDR3 is TGTGCCAGCAGCTTGGCAGGGGGACGGACCTACAATGAGCAGTTCTTC.

The V call is TRBV24-1, the J call TRBJ1-5; D is uncertain. Germline lookup yields CDR1 KGHDR and CDR2 SFDVKD. The CDR3 covers 14 residues. V lost 0 bases to trimming and J lost 8 bases, with 10 bases between them. DNA of the CDR3: TGTGCCACCAGTGATTTGGAAGGGATGGAGCCCCAGCATTTT. It codes for CATSDLEGMEPQHF.

V and J are TRBV5-6 and TRBJ2-7; no clear D gene. V was cut by 4 bases and J by 5 bases, with 13 bases left in between. CDR3 length: 13 residues. In germline, CDR1 is SGHDT, CDR2 YYEEEE. The CDR3 coding sequence is TGTGCCAGCAGCAGAGCCGCCTACCACGAGCAGTACTTC. Translated: CASSRAAYHEQYF.

The J gene is TRBJ2-3, the V gene TRBV4-1; D tentatively fits TRBD1 or TRBD2 (5 bases each). Germline V gene data show CDR1 as MGHRA and CDR2 as YSYEKL. This CDR3 spans 15 amino acids. With 1 base removed from V and 5 bases from J, the gap between germline ends came to 13 bases. This CDR3 reads CASSQGRREIDTQYF. CDR3 DNA: TGCGCCAGCAGCCAAGGTCGCAGGGAGATAGATACGCAGTATTTT.